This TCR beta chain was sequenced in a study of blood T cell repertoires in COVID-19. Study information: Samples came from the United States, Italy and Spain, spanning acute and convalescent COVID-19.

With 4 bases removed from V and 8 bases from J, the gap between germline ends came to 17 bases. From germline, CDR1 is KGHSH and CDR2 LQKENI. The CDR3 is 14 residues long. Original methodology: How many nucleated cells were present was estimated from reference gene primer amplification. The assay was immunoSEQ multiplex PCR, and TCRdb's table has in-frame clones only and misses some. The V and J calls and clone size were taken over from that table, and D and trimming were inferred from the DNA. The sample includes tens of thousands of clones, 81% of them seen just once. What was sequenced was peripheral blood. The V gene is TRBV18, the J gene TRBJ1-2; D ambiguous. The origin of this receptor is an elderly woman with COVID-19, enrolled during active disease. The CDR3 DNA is TGTGCCAGCTCACTACCGACACGGCGCGGGGGCTACACCTTC. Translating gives CASSLPTRRGGYTF.